One and the same sample provided the 25 T cell receptor beta chains below, sequenced in a study of OX40 agonist ivuxolimab in advanced cancers. The table came from immunoSEQ multiplex PCR; TCRdb's copy has only in-frame clones and leaves some out. The table includes 130,000 or so clones, about nine tenths detected once. The source material was CD4+ or CD8+ T cells sorted from blood, sampled in a trial of the OX40 agonist ivuxolimab. These TCRs come from an adult with an advanced solid tumor such as melanoma, head and neck, liver or kidney cancer.

On this clone itself: This same CDR3 is encoded by further DNA sequences in the sample. CDR3 bases: TGTGCCAGCAGTTTAGGAGGTTGGAACACTGAAGCTTTCTTT. This codes for CASSLGGWNTEAFF. The chain has TRBV28 and TRBJ1-1; D remains unclear. V was clipped by 2 bases and J by 1 base, with 8 bases between them. CDR3 length: 14 residues. CDR1 is MDHEN, CDR2 SYDVKM, per germline.

The chain recombines TRBV10-3 with TRBJ2-7; 8 bases are a match to TRBD2. The CDR3 extends over 11 amino acids. Looked up from germline, CDR1 is ENHRY and CDR2 is SYGVKD. V shed 11 bases, J shed 6 bases, and the junction held 6 bases outside the gene matches. Here the CDR3 reads CAARGGVEQYF. The CDR3 coding sequence is TGTGCCGCCCGGGGGGGCGTCGAGCAGTACTTC.

This chain uses TRBV5-4 with TRBJ2-3; D gene uncertain. This CDR3 has 13 residues. Germline CDR1 SGHNT, CDR2 YYREEE (reference sequence). The ends were cut back, 4 bases at V and 5 bases at J, with 11 bases in the middle. In DNA form, the CDR3 reads TGTGCCAGCAGCCGCCGACCCTTAGATACGCAGTATTTT. Its protein is CASSRRPLDTQYF.

The V and J genes are TRBV19 and TRBJ1-2, with D possibly being TRBD1 (6 bases). This CDR3 comprises 14 residues. V was pared by 5 bases and J by 3 bases, with 13 bases between. Germline loops: CDR1 LNHDA, CDR2 SQIVND (reference sequence). CDR3 nucleotide sequence: TGTGCCAGTAGTGCACAGGGTCGTGACTATGGCTACACCTTC. Translated: CASSAQGRDYGYTF.

This clone appeared a few times. Mismatch with germline at one junction end may stem from a read error. The rearrangement joins TRBV6-6 to TRBJ2-2; 10 bases line up with TRBD1. Per germline, CDR1 MNHNY and CDR2 SVGAGI (reference sequence). CDR3 length equals 16 residues. CDR3 region: CASSDSSTGGEGELFF. The CDR3 coding sequence is TGTGCCAGCAGTGACTCGTCGACAGGGGGCGAGGGGGAGCTGTTTTTT.

The V gene is TRBV5-1, the J gene TRBJ2-2; 10 bases match TRBD1. This CDR3 contains 17 residues. The V and J ends lost 4 bases and 4 bases, in that order; junction bases with no gene match: 10. CDR1 SGHRS and CDR2 YFSETQ come from the germline V gene. CDR3: CASSPPWTGGFTGELFF. CDR3 sequence (DNA): TGCGCCAGCAGCCCTCCCTGGACAGGGGGGTTCACCGGGGAGCTGTTTTTT.

The gene calls are TRBV9 and TRBJ1-4, with 7 bases lining up with TRBD1. V trimming: 4 bases; J trimming: 8 bases; junction bases outside the gene matches: 11. The CDR3 has 15 residues. CDR1 SGDLS and CDR2 YYNGEE come from the germline V gene. CDR3 DNA: TGTGCCAGCAGCACGGGACAGATGCGTGGAGAAAAACTGTTTTTT. Amino acid sequence: CASSTGQMRGEKLFF.

The chain has TRBV4-3 and TRBJ2-1; D not certain. Trimming stripped 1 base from V and 5 bases from J, with 12 bases between. The CDR3 length is 15 residues. Germline CDR1 LGHNA, CDR2 YSLEER. In DNA, the CDR3 is TGCGCCAGCAGCCAAGTTACTCACCCTAACAATGAGCAGTTCTTC. It specifies CASSQVTHPNNEQFF.

V and J are TRBV6-1 and TRBJ2-5; 7 bases agree with TRBD1. After removal of 4 bases from V and 2 bases from J, the junction contained 4 bases not matched to a gene. This CDR3 is built from 14 residues. CDR1 and CDR2 (germline): MNHNS, SASEGT. In nucleotides, the CDR3 is TGTGCCAGCAGTGCGACAGGGCAGCAAGAGACCCAGTACTTC. Its protein product is CASSATGQQETQYF.

The chain links TRBV7-2 to TRBJ2-3; the D gene is possibly TRBD2 (6 bases). Germline V gene sequence: CDR1 SGHTA, CDR2 FQGNSA. V was shortened by 4 bases and J by 4 bases, with 18 bases between the two germline ends. CDR3 length: 16 amino acids. The DNA for the CDR3 is TGTGCCAGCAGCTATCAGGCGGGAAAGTCCCCAGATACGCAGTATTTT. This sequence encodes CASSYQAGKSPDTQYF.

This chain links TRBV19 with TRBJ2-1; D might be TRBD2 (6 bases). The CDR3 runs 14 residues. Between the trimmed V and J ends, which lost 3 bases and 7 bases, there was a span of 13 bases. CDR1 is LNHDA, CDR2 SQIVND, per germline (reference sequence). The chain's CDR3 is CASSIAGSWNEQFF. In DNA form, the CDR3 reads TGTGCCAGTAGTATTGCGGGGAGTTGGAATGAGCAGTTCTTC.

The J gene is TRBJ2-3, the V gene TRBV9, with D hard to call. Germline V gene sequence: CDR1 SGDLS, CDR2 YYNGEE. With 4 bases removed from V and 5 bases from J, the gap between germline ends came to 8 bases. The CDR3 has 12 residues. CDR3 protein: CASSPLGDTQYF. The CDR3 region has the DNA TGTGCCAGCAGCCCACTGGGAGATACGCAGTATTTT.

The V call is TRBV5-1, the J call TRBJ1-3; D is possibly TRBD1 (5 bases). The CDR3 length is 15 residues. V gave up 1 base and J gave up 2 bases, with 10 bases separating them. Looked up from germline, CDR1 is SGHRS and CDR2 is YFSETQ. The CDR3 loop is CASSLMGGAGNTIYF. In nucleotides, the CDR3 is TGCGCCAGCAGCTTGATGGGGGGAGCTGGAAACACCATATATTTT.

The V call is TRBV4-3, the J call TRBJ2-2; 14 bases agree with TRBD2. Trimming removed 4 bases from V and 0 bases from J; junction bases left unmatched: 1. This CDR3 is 17 amino acids long. The germline CDR1 and CDR2 sequences are LGHNA and YSLEER. The CDR3 here is CASSPGLAGANTGELFF. As DNA, the CDR3 is TGCGCCAGCAGCCCGGGACTAGCGGGAGCGAACACCGGGGAGCTGTTTTTT.

The chain joins TRBV9 to TRBJ2-3; D gene uncertain. Germline CDR1 is SGDLS and CDR2 is YYNGEE. The CDR3 has 15 amino acids. The V end was cut by 0 bases, the J end by 2 bases, with 10 bases between. CDR3 nucleotides: TGTGCCAGCAGCGTAGCTAACAGTCACACAGATACGCAGTATTTT. Translated: CASSVANSHTDTQYF.

The chain employs TRBV27 and TRBJ2-6, with D unresolved. The CDR3 consists of 14 residues. The germline V gene encodes CDR1 MNHEY and CDR2 SMNVEV (reference sequence). Trimming shortened V by 2 bases and J by 4 bases, and 6 bases separated the two germline ends. The CDR3 sequence: CASSLAGGANVLTF. CDR3 sequence (DNA): TGTGCCAGCAGTTTAGCCGGGGGGGCCAACGTCCTGACTTTC.

This clone was observed a single time. CDR3 nucleotides: TGTGCCAGCAGCCAGGGACTACAGGGAGATACGCAGTATTTT. It specifies CASSQGLQGDTQYF. J is TRBJ2-3 and V is TRBV4-2; maybe TRBD2 (7 bases). CDR1 LGHNA and CDR2 YNFKEQ come from the germline V gene. The CDR3 extends over 14 amino acids. Trimming removed 3 bases at V and 5 bases at J, with 12 bases between.

J is TRBJ1-5 and V is TRBV10-3; D call uncertain. CDR1 and CDR2 (germline): ENHRY, SYGVKD. Trimming took 4 bases from V and 0 from J, leaving 19 bases between them. This CDR3 is 18 amino acids long. The CDR3 DNA sequence: TGTGCCATCAGTGCTCGGAGACACGGCATTGATAGCAATCAGCCCCAGCATTTT. Translating gives CAISARRHGIDSNQPQHF.

The V gene is TRBV10-3, the J gene TRBJ1-5; the D gene is possibly TRBD1 (5 bases). Trimming shortened V by 5 bases and J by 0 bases, and 8 bases separated the two germline ends. Per germline, CDR1 ENHRY and CDR2 SYGVKD. This CDR3 contains 14 residues. DNA for the CDR3: TGTGCCATCAGTTTCGACAGTAGCAATCAGCCCCAGCATTTT. Protein sequence: CAISFDSSNQPQHF.

The CDR3 DNA reads TGTGCCAGCAGTTTAACCACTGGGGCGTTAACTAATGAAAAACTGTTTTTT. It encodes CASSLTTGALTNEKLFF. J is TRBJ1-4 and V is TRBV28, with D perhaps TRBD1 (5 bases). V lost 2 bases and J 1 base, leaving 14 bases between the germline ends. Germline V gene lookup returns CDR1 MDHEN and CDR2 SYDVKM. The CDR3 spans 17 residues.

The chain employs TRBV28 and TRBJ2-7; perhaps TRBD1 as D (6 bases). V lost 3 bases, J lost 4 bases, and 16 bases lay in between. The CDR3 has 15 residues. Germline V lookup: CDR1 MDHEN, CDR2 SYDVKM. The CDR3, as DNA: TGTGCCAGCAGTTTGGGGGACAACTTCTTGTACGAGCAGTACTTC. Translating it yields CASSLGDNFLYEQYF.

The chain employs TRBV19 and TRBJ1-5, with D possibly TRBD1 on 5 matching bases. The V gene's germline CDR1 is LNHDA and CDR2 SQIVND (reference sequence). The ends were cut back, 5 bases at V and 5 bases at J, with 13 bases in the middle. The length of the CDR3 is 14 residues. CDR3 DNA: TGTGCCAGTAGTTGGCAGGGCGGTGATCAGCCCCAGCATTTT. This codes for CASSWQGGDQPQHF.

V usage is TRBV6-5 and J usage is TRBJ1-5; D call uncertain. Germline V gene data show CDR1 as MNHEY and CDR2 as SVGAGI. V was clipped by 5 bases and J by 3 bases, with 11 bases between them. This CDR3 is 14 amino acids long. Written as DNA, the CDR3 is TGTGCCAGCAGTCCCCAAACCCTCAATCAGCCCCAGCATTTT. This codes for CASSPQTLNQPQHF.

DNA for the CDR3: TGTGCCACCAGCAGAGATTACAACTCTGGGGCCAACGTCCTGACTTTC. Encoded protein: CATSRDYNSGANVLTF. This chain connects TRBV15 to TRBJ2-6; D not resolved. The CDR3 contains 16 residues. CDR1 LNHNV and CDR2 YYDKDF come from the germline V gene (reference sequence). Trimming pared 0 bases from V and 0 bases from J, leaving 6 bases between.

The chain couples TRBV25-1 to TRBJ2-6; a weak D match, TRBD2 (6 bases). Germline CDR1 and CDR2: MGHDK and SYGVNS. V dropped 2 bases and J dropped 2 bases, with 10 bases sitting between them. This CDR3 spans 16 amino acids. CDR3 DNA: TGTGCCAGCAGTGAAGCGGGGCAAGCTGGGGCCAACGTCCTGACTTTC. It specifies CASSEAGQAGANVLTF.